Following are 19 T cell receptor beta chains from one sample sequenced in a study of OX40 agonist ivuxolimab in advanced cancers. The repertoire was sequenced with immunoSEQ multiplex PCR; TCRdb's copy has only in-frame clones and lacks some. The data hold around 140,000 clones, with 90% observed a single time. Here the sequenced sample was CD4+ or CD8+ T cells sorted from blood, taken in a trial of the OX40 agonist ivuxolimab. The receptors were gathered from an adult with an advanced solid tumor such as melanoma, head and neck, liver or kidney cancer.

This chain uses TRBV28 with TRBJ1-1, with TRBD1 identical over 8 bases. The V and J ends lost 11 bases and 3 bases, in that order; junction bases with no gene match: 11. This CDR3 has 14 residues. Looked up from germline, CDR1 is MDHEN and CDR2 is SYDVKM. CDR3 DNA: TGTGCCCCCCGACGGCAGGGGGCGGACACTGAAGCTTTCTTT. Its translation: CAPRRQGADTEAFF.

V gene TRBV18 combines with J gene TRBJ1-5; weak D call: TRBD1 (6 bases). V was pared by 2 bases and J by 4 bases, with 12 bases between. This CDR3 comprises 15 residues. Germline-derived CDR1 and CDR2 are KGHSH and LQKENI. CDR3 region: CASSPSGGSNQPQHF. CDR3 bases: TGTGCCAGCTCACCATCCGGGGGCTCAAATCAGCCCCAGCATTTT.

This chain uses TRBV15 with TRBJ2-7; 8 bases are shared with TRBD2. Looked up from germline, CDR1 is LNHNV and CDR2 is YYDKDF (reference sequence). J gave up 3 bases and V 1 base, and 5 bases lay outside the gene matches. The CDR3 is made up of 15 amino acids. This CDR3 is CATSRVAGGLYEQYF. CDR3 nucleotide sequence: TGTGCCACCAGCAGAGTTGCGGGAGGCCTCTACGAGCAGTACTTC.

The chain recombines TRBV7-2 with TRBJ2-6; a weak D match, TRBD1 (5 bases). The CDR3 length is 14 residues. Trimming took off 5 bases at V and 4 bases at J, with 9 bases between the two ends. Germline V gene lookup returns CDR1 SGHTA and CDR2 FQGNSA. This chain's CDR3 is CASSPQGGANVLTF. CDR3 nucleotide sequence: TGTGCCAGCAGCCCCCAGGGCGGGGCCAACGTCCTGACTTTC.

The chain carries TRBV28 and TRBJ1-5; D is unresolved. The germline V gene has CDR1 MDHEN and CDR2 SYDVKM. This CDR3 region has 14 residues. The germline V and J ends were trimmed by 3 bases and 3 bases, with 9 bases remaining between them. The DNA for the CDR3 is TGTGCCAGCAGTTTTTACGGTACCAATCAGCCCCAGCATTTT. As protein: CASSFYGTNQPQHF.

Notes on this clone: At the DNA level, this CDR3 is encoded by other sequences in the same sample as well. The chain links TRBV12-5 to TRBJ2-1; D gene uncertain. The CDR3 has 13 residues. Germline loops: CDR1 LGHNT, CDR2 FRNRAP. The V and J ends lost 3 bases and 5 bases respectively, with 8 bases between them. For the CDR3, the DNA is TGTGCTAGTGGTTTACCGGCCGACAATGAGCAGTTCTTC. This gives the protein CASGLPADNEQFF. The whole variable domain, remainder taken from reference TRBV12-5 and TRBJ2-1, is DARVTQTPRHKVTEMGQEVTMRCQPILGHNTVFWYRQTMMQGLELLAYFRNRAPLDDSGMPKDRFSAEMPDATLATLKIQPSEPRDSAVYFCASGLPADNEQFFGPGTRLTVL.

This chain joins TRBV5-1 and TRBJ2-3; 7 nucleotides align to TRBD2. V trimming: 3 bases; J trimming: 5 bases; junction bases outside the gene matches: 15. This CDR3 region has 17 residues. Germline CDR1 is SGHRS and CDR2 is YFSETQ. The CDR3 protein is CASSSRRGGGFGDTQYF. The CDR3 nucleotides read TGCGCCAGCAGCTCCCGAAGAGGCGGGGGTTTCGGAGATACGCAGTATTTT.

The chain combines TRBV30 with TRBJ2-2; perhaps TRBD1 as D (6 bases). Germline V gives CDR1 GTSNPN, CDR2 SVGIG (reference sequence). The CDR3 is 13 amino acids. V was pared by 3 bases and J by 6 bases, with 11 bases between. The CDR3 protein is CAWRGQSAGELFF. In nucleotides, the CDR3 is TGTGCCTGGAGAGGACAGAGCGCCGGGGAGCTGTTTTTT.

The chain couples TRBV28 to TRBJ2-2; TRBD2 matches 13 bases. CDR1 and CDR2 (germline): MDHEN, SYDVKM. The length of the CDR3 is 18 residues. The V segment lost 5 bases and the J segment 8 bases; nucleotides outside the gene matches: 14. CDR3 in DNA: TGTGCCAGCAGTCGATCGGGACTAGCGGGAAAAAACGGGGGGGAGCTGTTTTTT. Its translation: CASSRSGLAGKNGGELFF.

V usage is TRBV7-3 and J usage is TRBJ1-2; D might be TRBD1 (5 bases). The CDR3 spans 12 residues. CDR1 and CDR2 from the germline V gene are SGHTA and FQGTGA. Trimming left V 2 bases short and J 8 bases short, with 9 bases between. The CDR3 is CASSLWTWGYTF. CDR3 DNA: TGTGCCAGCAGCTTATGGACATGGGGCTACACCTTC.

The chain is built from TRBV16 and TRBJ1-1; D call uncertain. The CDR3 runs to 15 residues. Germline lookup yields CDR1 KGHSY and CDR2 FQNENV. The V end lost 4 bases, the J end lost 4 bases, and 16 bases lay between the germline ends. The CDR3 nucleotides are TGTGCCAGCAGCCCATCGGTCGGGGTGGCCACTGAAGCTTTCTTT. As protein: CASSPSVGVATEAFF. The entire variable domain, with the rest obtained from reference TRBV16 and TRBJ1-1, is as follows: GEEVAQTPKHLVRGEGQKAKLYCAPIKGHSYVFWYQQVLKNEFKFLISFQNENVFDETGMPKERFSAKCLPNSPCSLEIQATKLEDSAVYFCASSPSVGVATEAFFGQGTRLTVV.

V and J are TRBV4-2 and TRBJ1-5; D is perhaps TRBD1 (5 bases). Germline CDR1 and CDR2: LGHNA and YNFKEQ. The CDR3 runs 15 residues. Trimming removed 0 bases at V and 1 base at J, with 7 bases between. The CDR3 loop reads CASSQDWGSNQPQHF. As DNA, the CDR3 is TGTGCCAGCAGCCAAGATTGGGGGAGCAATCAGCCCCAGCATTTT.

The rearrangement uses TRBV19 and TRBJ1-3, with a possible D match to TRBD1 (6 bases). The V gene lost 0 bases and the J gene lost 5 bases, with 17 bases spanning the gap. Germline V gene data show CDR1 as LNHDA and CDR2 as SQIVND (reference sequence). This CDR3 is 17 amino acids long. CDR3 region: CASSIDLAGVSRNTIYF. CDR3 bases: TGTGCCAGTAGTATAGATCTGGCAGGGGTTTCCAGAAACACCATATATTTT.

This chain connects TRBV5-1 to TRBJ1-4; possibly TRBD1 for D (5 bases). V lost 4 bases to trimming and J lost 0 bases, with 10 bases between them. The germline CDR1 and CDR2 sequences are SGHRS and YFSETQ. CDR3 length: 15 amino acids. The CDR3 bases are TGCGCCAGCAGCCTAGACAGCCCAACTAATGAAAAACTGTTTTTT. Protein: CASSLDSPTNEKLFF.

The chain employs TRBV2 and TRBJ1-2; 7 bases align to TRBD1. The CDR3 has 14 amino acids. Losses at the gene ends were 2 bases for V and 8 bases for J; bases not matched to a gene: 8. The germline V gene has CDR1 SNHLY and CDR2 FYNNEI. This CDR3 reads CASSERDRHWGYTF. DNA for the CDR3: TGTGCCAGCAGTGAACGGGACAGACATTGGGGCTACACCTTC. Complete variable domain (other parts from reference TRBV2 and TRBJ1-2): EPEVTQTPSHQVTQMGQEVILRCVPISNHLYFYWYRQILGQKVEFLVSFYNNEISEKSEIFDDQFSVERPDGSNFTLKIRSTKLEDSAMYFCASSERDRHWGYTFGSGTRLTVV.

The V gene is TRBV28, the J gene TRBJ1-5; D gene ambiguous. The CDR3 consists of 14 residues. Germline V gene data show CDR1 as MDHEN and CDR2 as SYDVKM. V lost 3 bases to trimming and J lost 7 bases, with 13 bases between them. The CDR3 reads CASSFSAGQQPQHF. For the CDR3, the DNA is TGTGCCAGCAGTTTTAGCGCGGGCCAGCAGCCCCAGCATTTT.

This clone has just one count. The chain employs TRBV19 and TRBJ1-3, with D uncertain. This CDR3 is built from 15 residues. V lost 5 bases and J 4 bases, leaving 15 bases between the germline ends. CDR1 is LNHDA and CDR2 is SQIVND in the germline V gene (reference sequence). The CDR3 DNA reads TGTGCCAGTAGTCCATGGACGTCCGGAGGAAACACCATATATTTT. It codes for CASSPWTSGGNTIYF.

The V and J genes are TRBV29-1 and TRBJ2-5; TRBD2 matches at 15 bases. The DNA end favors TRBJ2-7, so the J call may be wrong. The CDR3 runs 14 residues. CDR1 and CDR2 from the germline V gene are SQVTM and ANQGSEA. The CDR3 nucleotides are TGCAGCGTTGCCGGACTAGCGGGAGGGGCCGAGCAGTACTTC. This encodes CSVAGLAGGAEQYF.

CDR3 sequence (DNA): TGTGCCAGCAGCCCCCGGTGGCAGTCGAACACCGGGGAGCTGTTTTTT. This encodes CASSPRWQSNTGELFF. This chain connects TRBV4-2 to TRBJ2-2; D is unclear. This CDR3 has 16 residues. Germline V gene sequence: CDR1 LGHNA, CDR2 YNFKEQ. V was shortened by 4 bases and J by 0 bases, with 12 bases between the two germline ends.